This T cell receptor (delta chain) was retrieved from a study of gamma-delta T cells after stem cell transplantation. With respect to this clone: The TCRdb protein, from a much larger clone, departs from this DNA's translation at residue 4, likely by read error; the protein shown derives from the DNA.

TCRdb reanalysed the RT-PCR reads via CATT. The profile shows over 7,000 delta-chain clones, roughly 15% of them singletons. Germline V gene data show CDR1 as GEAIGNYY and CDR2 as EKD. CDR3 length: 16 amino acids. This chain links TRDV2 with TRDJ1, with 7 bases matching TRDD3. This sequence was found in a human donor. It is not recorded whose cells these are; they may come from a transplant donor. The sample was gamma-delta T cells. The CDR3 loop is CACGTRLGQYTDKLIF. As DNA, the CDR3 is TGTGCCTGTGGCACCCGACTGGGGCAATACACCGATAAACTCATCTTT.